This T cell receptor (beta chain) was sequenced for a study of regulatory T cells in long-lasting Graves disease. Whole-study context: Persistence in Graves' disease denoted antithyroid drug use beyond 5 years alongside positive TSH receptor antibodies.

Sequencing libraries for TCR beta were prepared with iRepertoire HTBI primers and Arm-PCR of CDR3 regions. From the multiplex PCR reads, TCRdb called clonotypes with MiXCR, one entry per CDR3 protein. The sample lists fewer than 450,000 distinct CDR3 sequences, around 21% occurring once. This clonotype was picked up many times. Time point indicated: persistent/refractory GD, antithyroid drugs over 5 years with positive TRAb. The TCR library was made from RNA that had been extracted from PBMCs in TRIzol. Nine-milliliter peripheral blood samples went into EDTA tubes. Germline assignment: CDR1 SGHKS and CDR2 YYEKEE (reference sequence). V lost 3 bases and J lost 2; bases outside the gene matches: 8. This CDR3 is 17 amino acids long.

The clonotype was recovered from a female donor with Graves disease. Sample: peripheral blood mononuclear cells (PBMCs), taken when the disease was refractory, from a patient treated with antithyroid drugs. This sequence joins TRBV5-5 and TRBJ2-5, with 12 bases lining up with TRBD2. The CDR3 reads CASSSQRTSGNQETQYF. In DNA form, the CDR3 reads TGTGCCAGCAGCTCACAAAGGACTAGCGGGAATCAAGAGACCCAGTACTTC.